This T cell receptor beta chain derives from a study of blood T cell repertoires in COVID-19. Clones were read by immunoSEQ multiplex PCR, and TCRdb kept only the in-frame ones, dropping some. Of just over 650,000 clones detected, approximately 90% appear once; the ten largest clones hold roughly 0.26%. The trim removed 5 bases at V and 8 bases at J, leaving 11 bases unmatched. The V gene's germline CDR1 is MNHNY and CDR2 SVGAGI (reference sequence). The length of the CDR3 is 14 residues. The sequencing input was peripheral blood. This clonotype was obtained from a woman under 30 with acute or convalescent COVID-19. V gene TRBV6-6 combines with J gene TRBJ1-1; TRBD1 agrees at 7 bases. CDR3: CASSKGQILPEAFF. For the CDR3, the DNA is TGTGCCAGCAGTAAGGGACAGATCCTCCCGGAAGCTTTCTTT.